The 25 T cell receptor beta chains below come from one sample, sequenced in a study of cytomegalovirus exposure and HLA in healthy donors. This PCR relied on a set of 60 Vbeta primers and 13 Jbeta primers. The assay was immunoSEQ multiplex PCR, and TCRdb's table has in-frame clones only and misses some. In the table there are some 150,000 clones, over 60% of which are singletons. Sequenced input: PBMCs. All receptors derive from a woman aged 25 to 39 in good health and CMV-seropositive.

The chain employs TRBV21-1 and TRBJ2-5; the table's D call, TRBD2, has no DNA check behind it. TRBV21-1 counts as a pseudogene. The CDR3 loop spans 20 amino acids. CDR3 amino acids: CASSTLGPHSGRAPLGTQYF. In nucleotides, the CDR3 is TGTGCCAGCAGCACCTTGGGCCCTCATAGCGGGAGGGCCCCTCTTGGAACCCAGTACTTC.

The chain carries TRBV5-6 and TRBJ2-3; the match to TRBD1 covers 8 bases. The ends lost 4 bases at V and 3 bases at J; junction bases unmatched: 1. The CDR3 length is 13 residues. Germline CDR1 SGHDT, CDR2 YYEEEE. CDR3 in DNA: TGTGCCAGCAGCCAGGGGGCAACAGATACGCAGTATTTT. This translates into CASSQGATDTQYF.

This clone was seen a few times. The chain couples TRBV4-2 to TRBJ2-2; 7 bases agree with TRBD2. This CDR3 comprises 15 residues. CDR1 and CDR2 from the germline V gene are LGHNA and YNFKEQ. J lost 2 bases, V lost 5 bases, and 5 bases had no gene match. The CDR3 DNA reads TGTGCCAGCAGCGACGGGACTACTAACACCGGGGAGCTGTTTTTT. This gives the protein CASSDGTTNTGELFF.

This clone was seen a few times. As DNA, the CDR3 is TGTGCCATCAGTGAACAGGGTGGGAAATTAAGCAATCAGCCCCAGCATTTT. Translating gives CAISEQGGKLSNQPQHF. This sequence joins TRBV10-3 and TRBJ1-5, with a possible D match to TRBD1 (6 bases). CDR1 and CDR2 (germline): ENHRY, SYGVKD. The V gene lost 3 bases and the J gene lost 1 base, with 16 bases spanning the gap. The CDR3 consists of 17 residues.

This sequence joins TRBV7-2 and TRBJ2-5, with TRBD2 matching over 9 bases. The germline V gene has CDR1 SGHTA and CDR2 FQGNSA. The CDR3 sequence is 15 residues long. Unmatched junction bases numbered 3, after V lost 0 bases and J lost 4 bases. CDR3 coding DNA: TGTGCCAGCAGCTTAGCGCGGGGGGGGAGAGAGACCCAGTACTTC. Its translation: CASSLARGGRETQYF.

The sample holds a few counts of this clone. This chain joins TRBV27 and TRBJ1-4; D gene ambiguous. The CDR3 loop spans 13 amino acids. V dropped 5 bases and J dropped 4 bases, with 8 bases sitting between them. In germline, CDR1 is MNHEY, CDR2 SMNVEV (reference sequence). CDR3 sequence reads: CASSREYNEKLFF. CDR3 bases: TGTGCCAGCAGTAGAGAGTATAATGAAAAACTGTTTTTT.

The gene calls are TRBV10-3 and TRBJ1-1; D call uncertain. The CDR3 is 13 residues long. V was clipped by 2 bases and J by 1 base, with 5 bases between them. Germline lookup yields CDR1 ENHRY and CDR2 SYGVKD. The CDR3, as DNA: TGTGCCATCAGTGAGGGCGGGAACACTGAAGCTTTCTTT. As protein: CAISEGGNTEAFF.

The chain employs TRBV18 and TRBJ1-1; a weak D match, TRBD1 (6 bases). CDR1 and CDR2 from the germline V gene are KGHSH and LQKENI. Trimming took off 6 bases at V and 7 bases at J, with 18 bases between the two ends. The CDR3 contains 14 residues. As DNA, the CDR3 is TGTGCCAGCTCCCCCAGATCCGGGACAAATGAAGCTTTCTTT. This translates into CASSPRSGTNEAFF.

This clone has a handful of counts. The rearrangement joins TRBV12-5 to TRBJ1-1, with no clear D. The CDR3 sequence is 13 residues long. Trimming shortened V by 2 bases and J by 7 bases, and 11 bases separated the two germline ends. CDR1 LGHNT and CDR2 FRNRAP come from the germline V gene. CDR3: CASGLRLGGEAFF. CDR3 nucleotides: TGTGCTAGTGGTTTGCGGCTGGGAGGTGAAGCTTTCTTT.

The rearrangement links TRBV13 to TRBJ2-1, with 7 bases fitting TRBD1. The CDR3 totals 13 residues. With V trimmed by 5 bases and J by 12 bases, 10 bases remained unmatched. Germline CDR1 reads PRHDT; CDR2 reads FYEKMQ (reference sequence). CDR3 DNA sequence: TGTGCCAGCAGCCACGGGACAGACCGGGCGCAGTTCTTC. Its translation: CASSHGTDRAQFF. Supplemented by reference TRBV13 and TRBJ2-1, the full variable domain reads AAGVIQSPRHLIKEKRETATLKCYPIPRHDTVYWYQQGPGQDPQFLISFYEKMQSDKGSIPDRFSAQQFSDYHSELNMSSLELGDSALYFCASSHGTDRAQFFGPGTRLTVL.

The chain has TRBV7-2 and TRBJ2-5, with D unclear. Germline-derived CDR1 and CDR2 are SGHTA and FQGNSA. The CDR3 consists of 14 residues. Trimming shortened V by 1 base and J by 7 bases, and 13 bases separated the two germline ends. CDR3 in amino acids: CASSLGRQVGTQYF. The CDR3 bases are TGTGCCAGCAGCTTAGGACGCCAGGTCGGGACCCAGTACTTC.

J is TRBJ1-1 and V is TRBV10-3, with a weak D call TRBD1 (5 bases). Trimming took 11 bases from V and 3 from J, leaving 16 bases between them. This CDR3 is 13 amino acids long. The V gene's germline CDR1 is ENHRY and CDR2 SYGVKD. The CDR3, as DNA: TGTGCCTCAGGGCAGAACCACGACACTGAAGCTTTCTTT. It is translated as CASGQNHDTEAFF.

The chain has TRBV20-1 and TRBJ2-7, with 7 bases that match TRBD1. V was clipped by 5 bases and J by 5 bases; unmatched bases: 3. In germline, CDR1 is DFQATT, CDR2 SNEGSKA (reference sequence). There are 11 residues in the CDR3. The DNA for the CDR3 is TGCAGTGCTGCAACAGGGGACGAGCAGTACTTC. Translated: CSAATGDEQYF.

The genes are TRBV11-2 and TRBJ1-1; D remains ambiguous. The V gene lost 3 bases and the J gene lost 0 bases, with 8 bases spanning the gap. The CDR3 loop spans 14 amino acids. Per germline, CDR1 SGHAT and CDR2 FQNNGV. CDR3 region: CASSLTPLNTEAFF. CDR3 coding DNA: TGTGCCAGCAGCTTGACACCCCTGAACACTGAAGCTTTCTTT.

The DNA for the CDR3 is TGTGCCAGCAGCGAAACTCCGGGACTAGCAGGGGAGACCCAGTACTTC. Its protein product is CASSETPGLAGETQYF. V gene TRBV6-1 combines with J gene TRBJ2-5, with 9 bases that match TRBD2. The ends lost 6 bases at V and 5 bases at J; junction bases unmatched: 13. The length of the CDR3 is 16 residues. Germline CDR1 MNHNS, CDR2 SASEGT.

This clone was recorded a few times. The chain employs TRBV19 and TRBJ1-4, with a tentative D call TRBD1 (5 bases). CDR1 and CDR2 (germline): LNHDA, SQIVND (reference sequence). The CDR3 spans 16 residues. Trimming left V 3 bases short and J 2 bases short, with 13 bases between. Here the CDR3 reads CASSIRQLFTNEKLFF. CDR3 nucleotides: TGTGCCAGTAGTATCCGACAGCTTTTTACTAATGAAAAACTGTTTTTT.

CDR3 DNA: TGTGCCAGCAGCTTAGTGTCCGGTATCATGTCCACAGATACGCAGTATTTT. This gives the protein CASSLVSGIMSTDTQYF. The chain couples TRBV11-3 to TRBJ2-3, with no clear D. Trimming removed 1 base at V and 2 bases at J, with 16 bases between. Per the germline V gene, CDR1 is SGHNT and CDR2 is YENEEA. The CDR3 totals 17 residues.

The chain recombines TRBV5-4 with TRBJ2-1; D may be TRBD2 (6 bases). This CDR3 is built from 15 residues. Germline V gene lookup returns CDR1 SGHNT and CDR2 YYREEE (reference sequence). V was cut by 1 base and J by 7 bases, with 15 bases left in between. The CDR3 is CASSLTSAGWNEQFF. The CDR3 region has the DNA TGTGCCAGCAGCTTGACCTCGGCGGGATGGAATGAGCAGTTCTTC.

The table lists this clone with a few counts. The rearrangement uses TRBV13 and TRBJ2-5; 8 bases fit TRBD2. The CDR3 totals 19 residues. Germline V gene data show CDR1 as PRHDT and CDR2 as FYEKMQ (reference sequence). V gave up 4 bases and J gave up 6 bases; unmatched junction bases: 22. CDR3 in DNA: TGTGCCAGCAGCTACCCGACATCCCCCCATACGGGGGGGCGAAAGACCCAGTACTTC. This gives the protein CASSYPTSPHTGGRKTQYF.

CDR3 protein: CASRDRVNTGELFF. Here the CDR3 DNA reads TGTGCCAGCCGGGACAGGGTTAACACCGGGGAGCTGTTTTTT. V usage is TRBV19 and J usage is TRBJ2-2; TRBD1 agrees at 9 bases. This CDR3 comprises 14 residues. V dropped 9 bases and J dropped 2; count of bases not matched to a gene: 4. Germline V CDR1 and CDR2: LNHDA, SQIVND (reference sequence).

This clone came up once. This CDR3 is also generated by other DNA sequences in the sample. The genes are TRBV14 and TRBJ2-7; no clear D gene. The germline V gene encodes CDR1 SGHDN and CDR2 FVKESK. V shed 1 base and J shed 4 bases, with 2 bases lying between them. This CDR3 region has 11 residues. The CDR3 DNA is TGTGCCAGCAGCCAAGCTTACGAGCAGTACTTC. The encoded protein is CASSQAYEQYF.

V and J are TRBV30 and TRBJ2-3, with D maybe TRBD2 (7 bases). V was cut by 3 bases and J by 2 bases, with 18 bases left in between. From germline, CDR1 is GTSNPN and CDR2 SVGIG (reference sequence). This CDR3 is built from 16 residues. CDR3 bases: TGTGCCTGGAGGGGGAATTGGGGGGGCCACACAGATACGCAGTATTTT. Its translation is CAWRGNWGGHTDTQYF.

This clone occurred a few times. This chain uses TRBV15 with TRBJ1-1; TRBD1 agrees at 7 bases. The germline V gene has CDR1 LNHNV and CDR2 YYDKDF (reference sequence). V was clipped by 5 bases and J by 2 bases; unmatched bases: 5. This CDR3 is 14 amino acids long. The CDR3 nucleotides read TGTGCCACCAGCTTAGGGACAGTTAACACTGAAGCTTTCTTT. It translates to CATSLGTVNTEAFF.

This chain connects TRBV5-6 to TRBJ1-1; D is possibly TRBD1 (6 bases). Germline assignment: CDR1 SGHDT and CDR2 YYEEEE. Deletions cut 0 bases from V and 4 bases from J, with 16 bases between. The CDR3 runs to 16 residues. The CDR3 spells CASSLAVWDTSTEAFF. Written as DNA, the CDR3 is TGTGCCAGCAGCTTGGCTGTCTGGGACACCTCCACTGAAGCTTTCTTT.

This rearrangement joins TRBV19 to TRBJ2-7; D perhaps matches TRBD2 (6 bases). The CDR3 consists of 13 residues. Germline V gene sequence: CDR1 LNHDA, CDR2 SQIVND (reference sequence). The V and J ends lost 3 bases and 6 bases respectively, with 12 bases between them. DNA for the CDR3: TGTGCCAGTAGTATGGGTGGGGGGACCGAGCAGTACTTC. It is translated as CASSMGGGTEQYF. Variable domain in full (rest from reference TRBV19 and TRBJ2-7): DGGITQSPKYLFRKEGQNVTLSCEQNLNHDAMYWYRQDPGQGLRLIYYSQIVNDFQKGDIAEGYSVSREKKESFPLTVTSAQKNPTAFYLCASSMGGGTEQYFGPGTRLTVT.